These T cell receptor beta chains were read from a single sample in a study of human T cells and chemical hapten exposure. TCRdb redid the calling of the RACE reads with MiXCR, one entry per CDR3 protein. The sample contains about 40,000 distinct CDR3 sequences, 10% of which appear only once. The sequencing here drew on whole blood, taken in connection with sensitization to the hapten diphenylcyclopropenone (DPC). The origin of the receptors is a man aged 25 to 45 with alopecia areata. Some clones in this sample may be carry-over from other donors' samples. The CDR3 runs from the conserved cysteine through the conserved F or W. Each record gives: D gene, J gene, V gene, clone size, CDR3 DNA, CDR3 protein. The D gene is left open where the match is weak. Clone size is not always given. Where it is, it says once, few, many or a class for expanded clones.

NA,TRBJ2-1,TRBV20-1,many,TGCAGTGCTAGAGATGGGTACAATGAGCAGTTCTTC,CSARDGYNEQFF
NA,TRBJ2-7,TRBV20-1,NA,TGCAGTGCTAGAGATATGAGGGGGGTCAGGCCCTACGAGCAGTACTTC,CSARDMRGVRPYEQYF
TRBD1,TRBJ1-3,TRBV20-1,many,TGCAGTGCTCGGACAGGGGATTCTGGAAACACCATATATTTT,CSARTGDSGNTIYF
NA,TRBJ2-3,TRBV20-1,many,TGCAGTGCTAGGGCGCCCGACTATTCCACAGATACGCAGTATTTT,CSARAPDYSTDTQYF
NA,TRBJ1-1,TRBV5-6,many,TGTGCCAGCAGAAGGCGGGGTACTGAAGCTTTCTTT,CASRRRGTEAFF
NA,TRBJ1-1,TRBV29-1,many,TGCAGCGTTGCGGACGGGACCGTTAACACTGAAGCTTTCTTT,CSVADGTVNTEAFF
TRBD1,TRBJ2-4,TRBV6-2/TRBV6-3,many,TGTGCCAGCAGTAAACCGGGACAGGGTATAGACATTCAGTACTTC,CASSKPGQGIDIQYF
TRBD2,TRBJ2-1,TRBV6-5,few,TGTGCCAGCTCGAAAGCGGGAGCCTACAATGAGCAGTTCTTC,CASSKAGAYNEQFF
NA,TRBJ1-6,TRBV11-1,few,TGTGCCAGCAGCTTAGTAAGGTCCTGGAATTCACCCCTCCACTTT,CASSLVRSWNSPLHF
TRBD2,TRBJ2-5,TRBV11-2,few,TGTGCCAGCAGCTTAGGGGGCGGGGGAAGGACCCAGTACTTC,CASSLGGGGRTQYF
NA,TRBJ2-3,TRBV7-6,many,TGTGCCAGCAGCCCCTTTATTGGGGGGGGCCAGGGCACAGATACGCAGTATTTT,CASSPFIGGGQGTDTQYF
NA,TRBJ2-5,TRBV20-1,many,TGCAGTGCTAGATATGGTAGCAGTCAGGAGACCCAGTACTTC,CSARYGSSQETQYF
NA,TRBJ2-2,TRBV3-1,many,TGTGCCAGCAGCCGCAGGGGCAGGATCAACACCGGGGAGCTGTTTTTT,CASSRRGRINTGELFF
NA,TRBJ2-3,TRBV9,NA,TGTGCCAGCAGCCTAAGTCCAGGGATCAGCACAGATACGCAGTATTTT,CASSLSPGISTDTQYF
TRBD1,TRBJ1-5,TRBV18,few,TGTGCCAGCTCGACCGGGACAGGGGGCGCGCAGCCCCAGCATTTT,CASSTGTGGAQPQHF
NA,TRBJ2-5,TRBV4-3,many,TGCGCCAGCAGCCAAAAGCGGTGGGGTTCGGACCAGTACTTC,CASSQKRWGSDQYF
TRBD1,TRBJ2-5,TRBV2,few,TGTGCCAGCACCGGACAGGGACAAGAGACCCAGTACTTC,CASTGQGQETQYF
NA,TRBJ2-5,TRBV24-1,NA,TGTGCCACCAGTGATACGGGACCTACGACCCAAGAGACCCAGTACTTC,CATSDTGPTTQETQYF
NA,TRBJ1-1,TRBV7-3,few,TGTGCCAGCAGCTCGGGACGATCCCTGACTACGTCTTTCTTT,CASSSGRSLTTSFF
TRBD2,TRBJ2-1,TRBV20-1,many,TGCAGTGCTAGAGTAGCGGGAGGGCCCTACAATGAGCAGTTCTTC,CSARVAGGPYNEQFF
NA,TRBJ2-1,TRBV7-9,NA,TGTACCAGCAACCTGGGTACTAGCCCCCGCAATGAGCAGTTCTTC,CTSNLGTSPRNEQFF
NA,TRBJ1-3,TRBV3-1,many,TGTGCCAGCAGCCAAGCCCGGGGCAGTTTGGCTGGAAACACCATATATTTT,CASSQARGSLAGNTIYF